A selection of T cell receptor beta chains follows, all from one sample in a study of OX40 agonist ivuxolimab in advanced cancers. Sequenced by immunoSEQ multiplex PCR; TCRdb stores in-frame clones only, minus some. In the table there are some 130,000 clones, 75% to 90% of which are singletons. Sequenced here: CD4+ or CD8+ T cells sorted from blood, sampled in a trial of the OX40 agonist ivuxolimab. Receptor source: an adult with an advanced solid tumor such as melanoma, head and neck, liver or kidney cancer. Each CDR3 is given with its conserved first and last residue. The D gene is left open where the match is weak. The size entry is marked missing in some rows and otherwise reads once, few, many or a size class.

CDR3 DNA,CDR3 protein,J gene,clone size,D gene,V gene
TGTGCCAGCTGGGGTAGGCGGTTACGCACAGATACGCAGTATTTT,CASWGRRLRTDTQYF,TRBJ2-3,NA,NA,TRBV28
TGTGCCAGCAGCCCTCTAGCGGGGGGTTCCTACGAGCAGTACTTC,CASSPLAGGSYEQYF,TRBJ2-7,NA,TRBD2,TRBV7-2
TGCGCCAGCAGCCTCCTGCGGGGCACTGAAGCTTTCTTT,CASSLLRGTEAFF,TRBJ1-1,few,NA,TRBV4-1
TGTGCCAGCAGCTGGGGAGGCACTTCGAACACTGAAGCTTTCTTT,CASSWGGTSNTEAFF,TRBJ1-1,NA,NA,TRBV7-2
TGTGCCTGGAGTCCCCACTACTCCTACGAGCAGTACTTC,CAWSPHYSYEQYF,TRBJ2-7,NA,NA,TRBV30
TGTGCCAGCTCACCGGACAGGTTGGCCCTAGTTGCTTTCTTT,CASSPDRLALVAFF,TRBJ1-1,NA,TRBD1,TRBV18
TGTGCCAGCGTCCCTAGCGGGGGGACTGGGGAGCTGTTTTTT,CASVPSGGTGELFF,TRBJ2-2,NA,TRBD2,TRBV6-5
TGTGCCAGCAGCTTGGGCTTGACAGGAGAAAAACTGTTTTTT,CASSLGLTGEKLFF,TRBJ1-4,NA,NA,TRBV7-9
TGTGCCAGCTCACCGCCACTTCAAGAGACCCAGTACTTC,CASSPPLQETQYF,TRBJ2-5,NA,NA,TRBV18
TGTGCCAGCAGCGTAGGGACCCCAGGGAAAATACCCTACGAGCAGTACTTC,CASSVGTPGKIPYEQYF,TRBJ2-7,NA,NA,TRBV9
TGCAGTGCCTGGGAAGCGACGCAGTATTTT,CSAWEATQYF,TRBJ2-3,once,NA,TRBV20-1
TGTGCCAGCAGCTCGCGGACAGGGGTCAATGAGCAGTTCTTC,CASSSRTGVNEQFF,TRBJ2-1,NA,TRBD1,TRBV11-3
TGTGCCAGCGGTGGTGGGGCGCTGAAGGGCTACACCTTC,CASGGGALKGYTF,TRBJ1-2,few,NA,TRBV28
TGTGCCAGCTCACCACCCCGCCAGGGGCGAGTGAACACTGAAGCTTTCTTT,CASSPPRQGRVNTEAFF,TRBJ1-1,NA,NA,TRBV18
TGTGCCAGCAGCCGCACAGGGGATGGGGGCTACACCTTC,CASSRTGDGGYTF,TRBJ1-2,NA,TRBD1,TRBV14
TGTGCCACCGGCCTAGTGAACACTGAAGCTTTCTTT,CATGLVNTEAFF,TRBJ1-1,NA,NA,TRBV18
TGTGCCAGCGGACCGGAGGGCACCATATATTTT,CASGPEGTIYF,TRBJ1-3,NA,NA,TRBV5-4
TGTGCCAGCAGCCGACCCAGCGGGGAGCTGTTTTTT,CASSRPSGELFF,TRBJ2-2,NA,NA,TRBV11-2
TGTGCCAGCAGCTCATGGACCCCGGAGACCCAGTACTTC,CASSSWTPETQYF,TRBJ2-5,NA,NA,TRBV5-6
TGTGCCAGCAGCTTAAGTACAGGGATTCCCTACGAGCAGTACTTC,CASSLSTGIPYEQYF,TRBJ2-7,NA,NA,TRBV7-9
TGCGCCAGAGGCACAGATACGCAGTATTTT,CARGTDTQYF,TRBJ2-3,NA,NA,TRBV10-1
TGCGCCAGCAGGAAGAGGCCGACTTCCCTGAATGAGCAGTTCTTC,CASRKRPTSLNEQFF,TRBJ2-1,NA,NA,TRBV10-1
TGTGCCAGTAGTATGGGGCAGGGGAGTTCACCCCTCCACTTT,CASSMGQGSSPLHF,TRBJ1-6,few,NA,TRBV19
TGTGCCAGCAGTTTCCCGGGAAGCTCTGGGGCCAACGTCCTGACTTTC,CASSFPGSSGANVLTF,TRBJ2-6,NA,NA,TRBV28
TGTGCCAGCCCAGAGGCGACAGGAAGCTCCTACGAGCAGTACTTC,CASPEATGSSYEQYF,TRBJ2-7,NA,NA,TRBV21-1
TGTGCCAGCAGCCAACAGTTGCCTAGCGGGGAGCAAGAGACCCAGTACTTC,CASSQQLPSGEQETQYF,TRBJ2-5,NA,TRBD2,TRBV4-2
TGTGCCAGCAGTCCTAACCACGGGGCTGAAGCTTTCTTT,CASSPNHGAEAFF,TRBJ1-1,NA,NA,TRBV25-1
TGCAGTGCTAGGCGAGAGTACGAGCAGTACTTC,CSARREYEQYF,TRBJ2-7,few,NA,TRBV20-1
TGTGCCAGCAAGGGTAGAGGGAAAGAGACCCAGTACTTC,CASKGRGKETQYF,TRBJ2-5,once,NA,TRBV28
TGTGCCAGCAGCCCACCCAGAGTTGGACGGGGGAAGTCACCCCTCCACTTT,CASSPPRVGRGKSPLHF,TRBJ1-6,NA,NA,TRBV7-2
TGTGCCACCAGCAGAGAAGCCGTCGGAAATCAGCCCCAGCATTTT,CATSREAVGNQPQHF,TRBJ1-5,NA,NA,TRBV15
TGCGCCAGCAGCTTGACTAGCGGAAAAAACATTCAGTACTTC,CASSLTSGKNIQYF,TRBJ2-4,NA,TRBD2,TRBV5-1
TGTGCCTTAACCCAAGGAGGGAATCTCTACGAGCAGTACTTC,CALTQGGNLYEQYF,TRBJ2-7,NA,NA,TRBV30
TGTGCCAGCACCCTCCCGGGGGCACGAGGCTACACCTTC,CASTLPGARGYTF,TRBJ1-2,NA,NA,TRBV7-2
TGTGCCAGTAGTATCAGCGCAGGTATGGGTGTTATGGGGAATCAGCCCCAGCATTTT,CASSISAGMGVMGNQPQHF,TRBJ1-5,NA,NA,TRBV19
TGTGCCAGCAGCCTCACCCTGGGGACGAACACTGAAGCTTTCTTT,CASSLTLGTNTEAFF,TRBJ1-1,NA,NA,TRBV5-4
TGCGCCAGCAGCTTGGCAAACCAAGAGACCCAGTACTTC,CASSLANQETQYF,TRBJ2-5,NA,NA,TRBV5-1
TGTGCCAGCAGCCCTGGGACAGACACCGGGGAGCTGTTTTTT,CASSPGTDTGELFF,TRBJ2-2,NA,TRBD1,TRBV5-8
TGTGCCAGCAGCTCTACCCCGGGACTCTACGAGCAGTACTTC,CASSSTPGLYEQYF,TRBJ2-7,NA,NA,TRBV7-2
TGTGCCAGCAGTGTGATAGCTGAGACCCAGTACTTC,CASSVIAETQYF,TRBJ2-5,NA,NA,TRBV2
TGTGCCAGCTCACCAACACAGGCCTTGGCCTACGAGCAGTACTTC,CASSPTQALAYEQYF,TRBJ2-7,few,NA,TRBV18
TGTGCCAGCAGTGTGCAGGAGAACACTGAAGCTTTCTTT,CASSVQENTEAFF,TRBJ1-1,NA,NA,TRBV6-1
TGTGCCAGCAGTGTTCTCTATAACAGGTATAGCAATCAGCCCCAGCATTTT,CASSVLYNRYSNQPQHF,TRBJ1-5,NA,NA,TRBV6-1
TGTGCCAGCAGCGTAGCGGGGGGGGCCCCCGACACAGATACGCAGTATTTT,CASSVAGGAPDTDTQYF,TRBJ2-3,once,TRBD2,TRBV9
TGTGCCAGCACACGGTACACTGAAGCTTTCTTT,CASTRYTEAFF,TRBJ1-1,NA,NA,TRBV7-2
TGCAGCGTTGAAGGGTACGACGGAGGAATCTATGGCTACACCTTC,CSVEGYDGGIYGYTF,TRBJ1-2,NA,NA,TRBV29-1
TGTGCCAGCAGCTTAGGGGTCGATTCACCCCTCCACTTT,CASSLGVDSPLHF,TRBJ1-6,many,NA,TRBV7-9
TGTGCCAGCAGCCAAGATTTTACGGGTGGAGGGGGAAACATTCAGTACTTC,CASSQDFTGGGGNIQYF,TRBJ2-4,once,NA,TRBV4-2
TGTGCCAGCAGGACGCCGGCTAGCACAGATACGCAGTATTTT,CASRTPASTDTQYF,TRBJ2-3,once,NA,TRBV28
TGCGCCAGCAGCCAGAGTACAGGTTCTGGGGCCAACGTCCTGACTTTC,CASSQSTGSGANVLTF,TRBJ2-6,NA,NA,TRBV4-3
TGTGCCAGCAGCTCGGGACAGGATAATCGTGGCTACACCTTC,CASSSGQDNRGYTF,TRBJ1-2,NA,TRBD1,TRBV7-2
TGTGCCAGCAGGGTAGCGGGGAGAGATACGCAGTATTTT,CASRVAGRDTQYF,TRBJ2-3,NA,TRBD2,TRBV28
TGTGCCAGCAGCTTTAGAAGCGGGGGGAACCAAGAGACCCAGTACTTC,CASSFRSGGNQETQYF,TRBJ2-5,NA,TRBD2,TRBV5-4
TGTAGTAGGGGTCAAGAGACCCAGTACTTC,CSRGQETQYF,TRBJ2-5,NA,NA,TRBV20-1
TGTGCCACCAGCAGCTTCGGGGGGCGCGTGGAAAAACTGTTTTTT,CATSSFGGRVEKLFF,TRBJ1-4,few,NA,TRBV15
TGTGCCAGCAGCCCCTCCCGGGGGGCCGAGCAGTACTTC,CASSPSRGAEQYF,TRBJ2-7,NA,NA,TRBV7-3
TGTGCCAGCAGTTACCACACCTCTTCCTACGAGCAGTACTTC,CASSYHTSSYEQYF,TRBJ2-7,NA,NA,TRBV6-5
TGTGCCAGCAGCTCCTACCTGGCTACTCACTCTAACTATGGCTACACCTTC,CASSSYLATHSNYGYTF,TRBJ1-2,NA,NA,TRBV7-8
TGTGCCAGCTCACCGGGACAGGGGATCAATCAGCCCCAGCATTTT,CASSPGQGINQPQHF,TRBJ1-5,NA,TRBD1,TRBV18